Sequencing of this T cell receptor (beta chain) was carried out in a study of technical replicates of blood from several donors. TCRdb's copy holds only in-frame clones and misses some; the assay was immunoSEQ multiplex PCR. The sample lists 70,000 to 85,000 clones; 80% to 95% were seen once. Germline CDR1 ENHRY, CDR2 SYGVKD. Trimming took 6 bases from V and 2 from J, leaving 11 bases between them. The CDR3 runs 13 residues. The sequencing sample was made of T cells isolated from PBMCs. The sequence came from a human donor in good health. The genes are TRBV10-3 and TRBJ2-7; D gene ambiguous. The CDR3 loop reads CAISSALAYEQYF. CDR3 nucleotide sequence: TGTGCCATCAGCAGCGCCTTAGCCTACGAGCAGTACTTC.